The clone carrying this TCR beta chain was recorded a few times. Its target is not known. This CDR3 has 15 residues. The V and J ends lost 7 bases and 0 bases respectively, with 13 bases between them. The data stem from a study of beta chain features in type 1 diabetes. Study results and limitations: There was no resolution here of whether HLA type influences TCRB rearrangement. PCR, the amplification step, might favor shorter templates, equally in patients and controls. All four CD4+ subsets of Type 1 diabetes patients contained TCRB CDR3s that were moderately but significantly shorter.

Expressed TCRB transcripts were sequenced, since all the RNA that had been isolated was reverse transcribed. For naive, central memory and regulatory T cell samples, reads averaged roughly 3.7 million. Assay used: immunoSEQ multiplex PCR; TCRdb lists only in-frame clones, some missing. The data show more than 150,000 clones, with around 9% seen just once and 0.65% to 0.9% held by the top ten. The sequence came from a woman in her 30s with type 1 diabetes. The sequenced sample was central memory CD4+ T cells from blood. The chain is built from TRBV23-1 and TRBJ2-1, with D unclear. TRBV23-1 is noted as an ORF with a role that remains uncertain. The CDR3 DNA reads as TGCGCCAGCACTTTTCGACGGAGCTCCTACAATGAGCAGTTCTTC. Amino acids: CASTFRRSSYNEQFF.